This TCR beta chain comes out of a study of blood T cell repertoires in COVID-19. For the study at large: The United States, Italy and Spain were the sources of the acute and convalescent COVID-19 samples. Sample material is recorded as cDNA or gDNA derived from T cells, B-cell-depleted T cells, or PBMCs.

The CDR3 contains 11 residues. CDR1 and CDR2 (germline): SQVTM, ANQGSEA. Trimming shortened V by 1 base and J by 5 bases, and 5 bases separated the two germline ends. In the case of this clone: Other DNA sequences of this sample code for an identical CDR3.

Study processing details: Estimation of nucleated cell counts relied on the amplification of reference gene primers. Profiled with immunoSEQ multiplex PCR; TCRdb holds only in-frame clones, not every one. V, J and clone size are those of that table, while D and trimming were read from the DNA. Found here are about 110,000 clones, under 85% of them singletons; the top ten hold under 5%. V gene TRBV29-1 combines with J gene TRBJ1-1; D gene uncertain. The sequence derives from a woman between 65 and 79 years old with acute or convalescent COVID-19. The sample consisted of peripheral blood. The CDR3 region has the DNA TGCAGCGTTGAAGGCCGGACTGAAGCTTTCTTT. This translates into CSVEGRTEAFF. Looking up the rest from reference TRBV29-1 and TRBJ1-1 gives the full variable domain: SAVISQKPSRDICQRGTSLTIQCQVDSQVTMMFWYRQQPGQSLTLIATANQGSEATYESGFVIDKFPISRPNLTFSTLTVSNMSPEDSSIYLCSVEGRTEAFFGQGTRLTVV.